The clone carrying this T cell receptor beta chain has more than one count but fewer than ten. As yet, its antigen is unknown. The CDR3 runs 15 residues. The V and J ends lost 4 bases and 8 bases, in that order; junction bases with no gene match: 7. Looked up from germline, CDR1 is SGHDT and CDR2 is YYEEEE. The PCR was carried out with 60 Vbeta primers and 13 Jbeta primers. TCRdb's copy holds only in-frame clones and misses some; the assay was immunoSEQ multiplex PCR. In the table there are 150,000 to 200,000 clones, around 80% of which are singletons. These data are taken from a study of cytomegalovirus exposure and HLA in healthy donors. Regarding the study as a whole: Later analysis identified a missense DCLRE1C variant that was linked to TCR beta V- and J-gene trimming. Upon later analysis, HLA-associated TCR beta chains proved more clonally expanded than other, equally common chains. Segments of the TCR beta V type were, in most cases, productive about 87% or about 30% of the time in an earlier analysis. In a later analysis, across HLA loci, associated TCR counts were highest for DRB1, lowest for HLA-C.

The gene calls are TRBV5-6 and TRBJ2-1, with 12 bases lining up with TRBD1. Specimen: PBMCs. The TCR was taken from a male donor in good health and CMV-seropositive. The CDR3 DNA is TGTGCCAGCAGCCAGGGGGACAGGGGGCGCGATGAGCAGTTCTTC. It specifies CASSQGDRGRDEQFF.